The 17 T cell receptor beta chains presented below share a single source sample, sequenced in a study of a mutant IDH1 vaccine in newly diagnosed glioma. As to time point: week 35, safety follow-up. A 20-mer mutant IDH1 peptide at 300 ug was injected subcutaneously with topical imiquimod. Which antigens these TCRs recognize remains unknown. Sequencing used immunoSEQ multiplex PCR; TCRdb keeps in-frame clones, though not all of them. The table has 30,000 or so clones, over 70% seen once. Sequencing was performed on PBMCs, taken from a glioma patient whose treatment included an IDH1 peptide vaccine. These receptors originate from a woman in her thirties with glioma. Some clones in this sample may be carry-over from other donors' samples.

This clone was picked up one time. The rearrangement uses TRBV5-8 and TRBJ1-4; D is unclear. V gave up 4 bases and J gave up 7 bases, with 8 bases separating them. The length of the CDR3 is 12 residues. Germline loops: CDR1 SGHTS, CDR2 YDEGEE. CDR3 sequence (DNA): TGTGCCAGCAGCGCTCGGTCTGAAAAACTGTTTTTT. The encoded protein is CASSARSEKLFF.

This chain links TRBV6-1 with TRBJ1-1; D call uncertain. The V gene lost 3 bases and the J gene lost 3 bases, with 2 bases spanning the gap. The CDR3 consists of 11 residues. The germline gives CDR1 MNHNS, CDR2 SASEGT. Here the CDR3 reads CASSEYTEAFF. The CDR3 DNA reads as TGTGCCAGCAGTGAGTACACTGAAGCTTTCTTT.

CDR3: CASSLDRTSGGPLEGYTF. The CDR3 nucleotides are TGCGCCAGCAGCCTGGACAGGACATCTGGGGGCCCTCTAGAAGGCTACACCTTC. The gene calls are TRBV5-1 and TRBJ1-2, with 7 bases fitting TRBD1. This CDR3 region has 18 residues. Germline lookup yields CDR1 SGHRS and CDR2 YFSETQ. The trim removed 4 bases at V and 8 bases at J, leaving 23 bases unmatched.

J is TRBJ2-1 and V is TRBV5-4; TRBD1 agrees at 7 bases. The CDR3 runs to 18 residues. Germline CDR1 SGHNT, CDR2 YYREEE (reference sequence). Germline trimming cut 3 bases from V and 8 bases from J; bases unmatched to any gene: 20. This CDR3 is CASSSTGWLTGPYDEQFF. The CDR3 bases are TGTGCCAGCAGCTCGACAGGGTGGCTGACTGGTCCGTACGATGAGCAGTTCTTC.

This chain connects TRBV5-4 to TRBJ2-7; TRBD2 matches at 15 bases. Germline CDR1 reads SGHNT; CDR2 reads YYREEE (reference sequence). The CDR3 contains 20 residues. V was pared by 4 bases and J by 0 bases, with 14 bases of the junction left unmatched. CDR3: CASSLGPGLAGGFSSYEQYF. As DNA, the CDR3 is TGTGCCAGCAGCCTAGGTCCGGGACTAGCGGGAGGCTTTAGCTCCTACGAGCAGTACTTC.

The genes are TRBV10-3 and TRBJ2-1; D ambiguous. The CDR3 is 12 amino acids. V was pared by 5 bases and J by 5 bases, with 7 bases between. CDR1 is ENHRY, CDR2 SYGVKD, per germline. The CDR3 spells CAISFSDNEQFF. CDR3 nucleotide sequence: TGTGCCATCAGTTTTAGTGACAATGAGCAGTTCTTC.

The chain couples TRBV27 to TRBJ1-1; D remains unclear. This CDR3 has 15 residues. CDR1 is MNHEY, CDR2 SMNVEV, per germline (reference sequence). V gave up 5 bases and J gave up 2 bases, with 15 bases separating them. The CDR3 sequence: CASSIDEDGNTEAFF. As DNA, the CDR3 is TGTGCCAGCAGTATCGACGAAGATGGTAACACTGAAGCTTTCTTT.

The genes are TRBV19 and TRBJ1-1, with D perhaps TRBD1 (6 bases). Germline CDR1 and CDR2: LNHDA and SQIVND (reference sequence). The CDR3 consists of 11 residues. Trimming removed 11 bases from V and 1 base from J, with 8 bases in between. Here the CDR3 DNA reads TGTGCCTCACAGGGGAACACTGAAGCTTTCTTT. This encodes CASQGNTEAFF. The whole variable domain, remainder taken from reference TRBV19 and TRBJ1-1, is DGGITQSPKYLFRKEGQNVTLSCEQNLNHDAMYWYRQDPGQGLRLIYYSQIVNDFQKGDIAEGYSVSREKKESFPLTVTSAQKNPTAFYLCASQGNTEAFFGQGTRLTVV.

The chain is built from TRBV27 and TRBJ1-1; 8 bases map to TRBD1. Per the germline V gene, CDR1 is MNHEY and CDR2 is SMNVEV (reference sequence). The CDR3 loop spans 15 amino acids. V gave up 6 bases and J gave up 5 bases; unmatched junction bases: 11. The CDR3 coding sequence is TGTGCCAGCAGCCCGTCCTACAGGGGGAGTACTGAAGCTTTCTTT. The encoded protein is CASSPSYRGSTEAFF.

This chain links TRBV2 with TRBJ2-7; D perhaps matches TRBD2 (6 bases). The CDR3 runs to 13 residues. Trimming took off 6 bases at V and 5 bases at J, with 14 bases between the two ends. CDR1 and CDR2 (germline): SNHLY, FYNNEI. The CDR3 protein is CASRGLRGHEQYF. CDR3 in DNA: TGTGCCAGCAGGGGACTTCGGGGCCACGAGCAGTACTTC.

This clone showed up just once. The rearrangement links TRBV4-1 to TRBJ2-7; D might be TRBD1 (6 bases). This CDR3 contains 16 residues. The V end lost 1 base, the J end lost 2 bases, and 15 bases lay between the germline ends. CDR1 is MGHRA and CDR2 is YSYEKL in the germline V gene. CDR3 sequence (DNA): TGCGCCAGCAGCCAAGTGCTCAGGGGTCGGACCTACGAGCAGTACTTC. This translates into CASSQVLRGRTYEQYF.

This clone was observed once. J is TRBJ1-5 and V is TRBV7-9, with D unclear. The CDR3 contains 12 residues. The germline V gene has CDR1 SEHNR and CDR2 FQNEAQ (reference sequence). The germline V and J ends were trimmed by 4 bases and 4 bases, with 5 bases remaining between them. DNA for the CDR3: TGTGCCAGCAGCTCTCCTAATCAGCCCCAGCATTTT. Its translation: CASSSPNQPQHF.

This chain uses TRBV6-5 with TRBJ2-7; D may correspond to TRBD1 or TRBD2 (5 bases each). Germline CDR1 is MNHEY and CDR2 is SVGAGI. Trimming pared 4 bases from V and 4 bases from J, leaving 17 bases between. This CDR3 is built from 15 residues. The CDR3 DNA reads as TGTGCCAGCAGTTCTGAGGGAATAGGGGTATACGAGCAGTACTTC. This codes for CASSSEGIGVYEQYF.

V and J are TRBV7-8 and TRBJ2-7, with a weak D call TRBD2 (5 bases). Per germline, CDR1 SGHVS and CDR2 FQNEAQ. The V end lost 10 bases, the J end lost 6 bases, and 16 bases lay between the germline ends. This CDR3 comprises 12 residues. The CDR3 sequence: CATEGQVSEQYF. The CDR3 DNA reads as TGTGCCACCGAGGGCCAGGTATCCGAGCAGTACTTC. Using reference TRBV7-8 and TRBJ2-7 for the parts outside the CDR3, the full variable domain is GAGVSQSPRYKVAKRGQDVALRCDPISGHVSLFWYQQALGQGPEFLTYFQNEAQLDKSGLPSDRFFAERPEGSVSTLKIQRTQQEDSAVYLCATEGQVSEQYFGPGTRLTVT.

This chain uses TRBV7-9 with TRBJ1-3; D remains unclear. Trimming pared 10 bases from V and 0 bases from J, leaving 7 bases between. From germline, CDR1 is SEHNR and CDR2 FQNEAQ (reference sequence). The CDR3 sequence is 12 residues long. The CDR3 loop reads CATRDSGNTIYF. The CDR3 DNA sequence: TGTGCCACCCGGGACTCTGGAAACACCATATATTTT.

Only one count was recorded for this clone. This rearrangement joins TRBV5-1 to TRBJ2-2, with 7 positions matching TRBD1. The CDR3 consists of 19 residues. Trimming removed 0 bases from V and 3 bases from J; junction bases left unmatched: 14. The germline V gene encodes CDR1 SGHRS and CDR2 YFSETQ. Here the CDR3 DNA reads TGCGCCAGCAGCTTGGAAGGGGGATACGGGACAGTCTACACCGGGGAGCTGTTTTTT. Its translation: CASSLEGGYGTVYTGELFF. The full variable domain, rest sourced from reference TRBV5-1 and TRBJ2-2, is KAGVTQTPRYLIKTRGQQVTLSCSPISGHRSVSWYQQTPGQGLQFLFEYFSETQRNKGNFPGRFSGRQFSNSRSEMNVSTLELGDSALYLCASSLEGGYGTVYTGELFFGEGSRLTVL.

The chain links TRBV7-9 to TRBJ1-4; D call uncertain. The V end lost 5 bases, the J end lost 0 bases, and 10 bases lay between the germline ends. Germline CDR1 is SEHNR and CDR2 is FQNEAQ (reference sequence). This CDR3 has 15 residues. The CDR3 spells CASSRTLATNEKLFF. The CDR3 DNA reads TGTGCCAGCAGCCGCACGCTTGCAACTAATGAAAAACTGTTTTTT.